The rows below give T cell receptor beta chains drawn from one sample of a study of T cell responses to AZD1222 COVID-19 vaccine. Produced via immunoSEQ multiplex PCR; TCRdb's table is partial and in-frame only. The sample has 110,000 or so clones, 70% to 90% seen once. The sample here was peripheral blood, taken on day 0 of AZD1222 vaccination. The receptors stem from an adult in good health. Each CDR3 is given with its conserved first and last residue. A D gene is named only where the DNA matches it firmly. Expanded clones get a size class; other rows say once, few or many, or leave the size out.

TRBJ2-5,TRBD1,TRBV5-1,.,TGCGCCAGCAGCCCCGGGACAGGGTCAATGAAGACCCAGTACTTC,CASSPGTGSMKTQYF
TRBJ1-1,TRBD1,TRBV7-9,.,TGTGCCAGCAGCTTACTTAGGGGGCTCCTGAACACTGAAGCTTTCTTT,CASSLLRGLLNTEAFF
TRBJ2-1,.,TRBV7-9,.,TGTGCCAGCAGCTTAGTCGCGGGCGCGAACAATGAGCAGTTCTTC,CASSLVAGANNEQFF
TRBJ1-4,TRBD1,TRBV30,.,TGTGCCGTCGAGGGGGCTACTAATGAAAAACTGTTTTTT,CAVEGATNEKLFF
TRBJ1-5,.,TRBV30,.,TGTGCCTGGAGTGTAGCAGGTTATGGTCAGCCCCAGCATTTT,CAWSVAGYGQPQHF
TRBJ2-7,.,TRBV6-5,.,TGTGCCAGCACAGGGGCCTACGAGCAGTACTTC,CASTGAYEQYF
TRBJ1-2,.,TRBV11-2,.,TGTGCCAGCAGCTTAGGCTCCAACTTATGGTATGGCTACACCTTC,CASSLGSNLWYGYTF
TRBJ1-6,TRBD1,TRBV9,.,TGTGCCAGCAGCGTAGGGACAGGGGATAATTCACCCCTCCACTTT,CASSVGTGDNSPLHF
TRBJ1-4,.,TRBV20-1,.,TGCAGTGCTAGTGAGGGGCCCCCAACTAATGAAAAACTGTTTTTT,CSASEGPPTNEKLFF
TRBJ2-7,.,TRBV6-5,.,TGTGCCAGCAGTTATAGTGTACTCCGGCCCTACGAGCAGTACTTC,CASSYSVLRPYEQYF
TRBJ1-1,.,TRBV21-1,.,TGTGCCAGCAGCAAGTTAGAGGGGGCGGAAGCTTTCTTT,CASSKLEGAEAFF
TRBJ2-6,.,TRBV5-1,.,TGCGCCAGCAGCTCCCCATTTGCCTCTGGGGCCAACGTCCTGACTTTC,CASSSPFASGANVLTF
TRBJ2-7,TRBD1,TRBV10-3,.,TGTGCCATCAGTGTGGGGACAGGGAGGTTAATCGAGCAGTACTTC,CAISVGTGRLIEQYF
TRBJ1-1,.,TRBV11-3,once,TGTGCCAGCAGCGACCGGGACATGAACACTGAAGCTTTCTTT,CASSDRDMNTEAFF
TRBJ2-3,TRBD1,TRBV30,.,TGTGCCTGGAGCCGGGACAGTTACACAGATACGCAGTATTTT,CAWSRDSYTDTQYF
TRBJ2-5,.,TRBV29-1,.,TGCAGCGGCGGCTGGGAAGAGACCCAGTACTTC,CSGGWEETQYF
TRBJ1-6,.,TRBV11-2,.,TGTGCCAGCAGCCCAAGGATACCCGGCTATAATTCACCCCTCCACTTT,CASSPRIPGYNSPLHF
TRBJ1-3,TRBD1,TRBV29-1,.,TGCAGCGCCTCAGGGCAGGGGGCAGGGGACACCATATATTTT,CSASGQGAGDTIYF
TRBJ1-2,.,TRBV5-1,.,TGCGCCAGCAGCGAGCGAGGGGCGGCTGGCTACACCTTC,CASSERGAAGYTF
TRBJ2-1,.,TRBV7-2,.,TGTGCCAGCCGTAGGGGGGCCTCCTACAATGAGCAGTTCTTC,CASRRGASYNEQFF
TRBJ2-7,TRBD1,TRBV20-1,.,TGCAGTGCCCAGGACAGGCGCGAGCAGTACTTC,CSAQDRREQYF
TRBJ1-5,.,TRBV12-3/TRBV12-4,.,TGTGCCAGCAGTTTCGGCAGCAATCAGCCCCAGCATTTT,CASSFGSNQPQHF
TRBJ1-2,TRBD1,TRBV29-1,.,TGCAGCGTTGAAGATCGTGGGACAGCAAACCTCGGCTACACCTTC,CSVEDRGTANLGYTF
TRBJ2-7,.,TRBV28,.,TGTGCCAGCAGCTCATCCAGTGGGGACCTAACTATCCAGTACTTC,CASSSSSGDLTIQYF
TRBJ1-5,TRBD1,TRBV19,.,TGTGCCAGTACCTCGAGGACAGGGATCTTGGTCAGTCAGCCCCAGCATTTT,CASTSRTGILVSQPQHF
TRBJ2-7,.,TRBV19,once,TGTGCCAGTAGTATAGGTGTTACCTACGAGCAGTACTTC,CASSIGVTYEQYF
TRBJ2-7,.,TRBV29-1,.,TGCAGCGTTGAAGAGTTGGCAGGCCGAGAGGAGCAGTACTTC,CSVEELAGREEQYF
TRBJ1-4,.,TRBV19,few,TGTGCCAGTAGTAGGCGGAATGAAAAACTGTTTTTT,CASSRRNEKLFF
TRBJ1-5,.,TRBV10-3,.,TGTGCCATCAGTGAGTCGGAGGCTATCAATCAGCCCCAGCATTTT,CAISESEAINQPQHF
TRBJ2-7,.,TRBV4-1,.,TGCGCCAGCAGCCAACCCCCCAGATACGAGCAGTACTTC,CASSQPPRYEQYF
TRBJ1-4,.,TRBV28,.,TGTGCCAGCAGTACCGATGAGGGGTGGACTAATGAAAAACTGTTTTTT,CASSTDEGWTNEKLFF
TRBJ2-5,.,TRBV24-1,.,TGTGCCACCAGTGATCCGCCGGGAGTTGGATCCACTGAAGAGACCCAGTACTTC,CATSDPPGVGSTEETQYF
TRBJ2-3,.,TRBV5-1,.,TGCGCCAGCAGGGGGGGAGATACGCAGTATTTT,CASRGGDTQYF
TRBJ2-7,.,TRBV4-3,.,TGCGCCAGCAGCCAAAGGAACGCAGGGGTCGAGCAGTACTTC,CASSQRNAGVEQYF
TRBJ1-4,.,TRBV30,few,TGTGCCTGGGACCGGGACGGAGGCGAAAAACTGTTTTTT,CAWDRDGGEKLFF
TRBJ2-7,.,TRBV5-1,.,TGCGCCAGCAGCTTGGAAGTGTTCTACGAGCAGTACTTC,CASSLEVFYEQYF
TRBJ2-7,.,TRBV7-6,.,TGTGCCAGCAGCTTAGTCGTAGACGGTCCTCGGGAGCAGTACTTC,CASSLVVDGPREQYF
TRBJ1-2,.,TRBV5-8,.,TGTGCCAGCAGCCCGTCGGGGCCCCAGGACTATGGCTACACCTTC,CASSPSGPQDYGYTF
TRBJ1-1,.,TRBV7-2,.,TGTGCCAGCAGCTTGAGGGCAGAGGCTGAAGCTTTCTTT,CASSLRAEAEAFF
TRBJ1-1,TRBD1,TRBV29-1,.,TGCAGCGTTGTCAGGGGGCACACTGAAGCTTTCTTT,CSVVRGHTEAFF